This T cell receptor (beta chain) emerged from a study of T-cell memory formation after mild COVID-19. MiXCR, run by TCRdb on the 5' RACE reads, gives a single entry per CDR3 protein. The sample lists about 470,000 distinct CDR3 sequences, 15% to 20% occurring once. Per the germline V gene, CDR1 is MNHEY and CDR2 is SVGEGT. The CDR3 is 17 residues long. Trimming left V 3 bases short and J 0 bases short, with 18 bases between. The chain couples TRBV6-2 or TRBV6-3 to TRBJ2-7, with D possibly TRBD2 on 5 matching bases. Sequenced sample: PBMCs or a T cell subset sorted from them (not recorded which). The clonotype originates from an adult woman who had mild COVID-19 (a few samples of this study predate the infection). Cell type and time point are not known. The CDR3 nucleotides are TGTGCCAGCAGTTATTCGTTTGTCTGGAGGAGCTCCTACGAGCAGTACTTC. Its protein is CASSYSFVWRSSYEQYF.